These 8 T cell receptor beta chains originate from one sample sequenced in a study of long-term antiretroviral therapy in people with HIV. The run of the v3.0 immunoSEQ assay was at survey level. Sequencing used immunoSEQ multiplex PCR; TCRdb keeps in-frame clones, though not all of them. The sample lists under 20,000 clones, approximately 75% occurring once. Sequencing was performed on unsorted PBMCs, taken 0.3 years after starting antiretroviral therapy. These receptors originate from a young man with HIV.

The genes are TRBV15 and TRBJ1-5; D is unresolved. Germline CDR1 is LNHNV and CDR2 is YYDKDF (reference sequence). This CDR3 is 16 amino acids long. Trimming removed 6 bases at V and 1 base at J, with 16 bases between. The CDR3 protein is CATRPWEGPSNQPQHF. CDR3 in DNA: TGTGCCACCAGACCTTGGGAGGGCCCGAGCAATCAGCCCCAGCATTTT.

The chain joins TRBV9 to TRBJ2-7; 8 nucleotides align to TRBD1. The CDR3 is made up of 15 amino acids. V shed 0 bases and J 6 bases; nucleotides not matched to a gene: 8. CDR1 is SGDLS, CDR2 YYNGEE, per germline. The CDR3 protein is CASSVDPGGSLEQYF. The CDR3 nucleotides read TGTGCCAGCAGCGTAGATCCAGGGGGCTCGCTCGAGCAGTACTTC.

This chain links TRBV29-1 with TRBJ2-6; D not resolved. Per germline, CDR1 SQVTM and CDR2 ANQGSEA. The CDR3 runs to 12 residues. With 6 bases removed from V and 1 base from J, the gap between germline ends came to 4 bases. In DNA, the CDR3 is TGCAGCGTCATGTCTGGGGCCAACGTCCTGACTTTC. Protein product: CSVMSGANVLTF.

V and J are TRBV9 and TRBJ1-2; a weak D match, TRBD1 (5 bases). V was pared by 0 bases and J by 6 bases, with 12 bases between. Germline V gene data show CDR1 as SGDLS and CDR2 as YYNGEE. The length of the CDR3 is 14 residues. CDR3 loop: CASSVATEGNGYTF. CDR3 bases: TGTGCCAGCAGCGTAGCTACAGAGGGGAATGGCTACACCTTC.

The V call is TRBV7-6, the J call TRBJ2-1; 9 bases line up with TRBD2. The CDR3 has 16 amino acids. CDR1 and CDR2 (germline): SGHVS, FNYEAQ. J lost 2 bases, V lost 1 base, and 3 bases had no gene match. This CDR3 is CASSLVSSGAYNEQFF. The CDR3 coding sequence is TGTGCCAGCAGCTTAGTCTCTAGCGGGGCCTACAATGAGCAGTTCTTC.

The chain is built from TRBV28 and TRBJ2-3, with 10 bases identical to TRBD2. Germline V gives CDR1 MDHEN, CDR2 SYDVKM. V shed 0 bases, J shed 4 bases, and the junction held 7 bases outside the gene matches. This CDR3 is 17 amino acids long. Here the CDR3 DNA reads TGTGCCAGCAGTTTATGGGGACTAGCGACCGGGGCAGATACGCAGTATTTT. Amino acid sequence: CASSLWGLATGADTQYF.

This clone is categorized as medium-sized. The V and J genes are TRBV2 and TRBJ2-1, with D possibly being TRBD1 or TRBD2 (5 bases each). The ends were cut back, 6 bases at V and 4 bases at J, with 19 bases in the middle. The CDR3 totals 16 residues. Germline V gene lookup returns CDR1 SNHLY and CDR2 FYNNEI. Written as DNA, the CDR3 is TGTGCCAGCAGAGCCCCCGGGACCCTAAAATACAATGAGCAGTTCTTC. Translated, it gives CASRAPGTLKYNEQFF.

This clone was picked up one time. The chain employs TRBV10-3 and TRBJ2-5; possibly TRBD2 for D (5 bases). V shed 0 bases and J shed 2 bases, with 16 bases lying between them. This CDR3 contains 17 residues. Germline loops: CDR1 ENHRY, CDR2 SYGVKD. CDR3 coding DNA: TGTGCCATCAGTGAGTCGATAGGACTGGGCCAGCAAGAGACCCAGTACTTC. It specifies CAISESIGLGQQETQYF.